This note documents a single TCR beta chain sequence. The target of this receptor is not known. No much larger clonotype is one base removed from it; base qualities were not supplied. This specimen comes from a study of shared clonotypes between healthy human individuals (dated by TCRdb to the early 2020s). Some background on the complete study: Two women and three men aged 18 to 49 years were included in the cohort. For each donor, CD4 naive and CD4 memory were each run on three plates, CD8 naive on two plates, and CD8 memory on one plate. To estimate repertoire size and how much clonotype sharing occurs between individuals, the study deeply sequenced the blood TCR repertoires of several healthy adults. To increase sequencing depth and limit assay-specific biases, different laboratories used diverse techniques to prepare libraries and sequence TCR repertoires. Per donor, leukapheresis produced somewhere between about 0.94 and 9 billion PBMCs.

Using the deep immunoSEQ assay, TCR CDR3 regions were amplified from genomic DNA by multiplex PCR. Extracted genomic DNA from each cell subset was spread evenly across all wells of several immunoSEQ 96-well plates, with each plate serving as a replicate. Each replicate PCR for sorted subsets received 200 ng genomic DNA, equal to roughly 29,000 T cell genomes. Purified libraries were quantified with a Qubit 3.0 fluorometer, sized on a Bioanalyzer 2100, and re-quantified with the KAPA Library Quantification kit. Each immunoSEQ 96-well plate was sequenced on its own single-read 150-cycle Illumina NextSeq 550 flow cell. Regarding the original processing steps: Because the immunoSEQ output held only junctional sequences and lacked quality scores, the filtering could not match the filtering applied to full-length reads. To assign V/J genes and CDR3, sequences were annotated against IMGT germline references using PyIR, a Python wrapper for IgBLAST v1.9. Any read was removed if the V/J assignment was weak (E-value above 1e-6), the CDR3 was missing, or the read contained stop codons, out-of-frame junctions, or ambiguous translated residues. V3J clonotypes were defined as sequences sharing the same inferred V gene, J gene, and CDR3 amino acid sequence. Percentage overlap between repertoires was calculated by dividing the number of shared unique clonotypes by the size of the smaller repertoire. Richness of each repertoire was evaluated using RTK rarefaction, the Chao1 estimator, and Recon v2.1 estimates of unobserved clonotypes. Generation probabilities were computed with OLGA for all TCRbeta clonotypes obtained by the gDNA method from four donors. Imported from immuneACCESS, the table was reduced by TCRdb to in-frame sequences with V and J called. These copies leave out some clones; in studies compared against another copy, an unresolved V gene accounts for under half, and the cause of the remainder is not known. Clone size and V and J calls were adopted from that table, with D and trimming inferred from the DNA. The sample has 2.3 million or so clones on record, 93% of them singletons. The top ten hold under 0.45% of the sample.

What the study reported, not specific to this receptor: When a few donors were compared, the shared fraction of clonotypes was approximately 5% for naive CD4, 3.5% for naive CD8, 2% to 2.5% for memory CD4, and 0.3% to 0.5% for memory CD8. The small number of donors limited the genetic and exposure-history diversity represented. Pairwise subsampling indicated that sequencing depth was expected to affect the degree of clonotype sharing among donors. Compared with non-shared clonotypes, the clonotypes found in all four sorted-subset donors had higher generation probabilities. Naive subsets generally had larger estimated clonotype richness than memory subsets did. Sampling was restricted to blood, and TCR repertoires in tissue are likely to differ from TCR repertoires in blood. Incomplete sequencing was indicated by rarefaction of sorted-subset datasets, despite the large sequencing depth.

Healthy HIV-negative adults with no recently reported acute infections or vaccinations were included as donors. Every donor was a Caucasian adult living in Nashville, Tennessee, USA. CD4+ T cells were enriched by magnetic negative selection; naive cells were then positively selected on CD45RA, and the negative fraction formed the memory subset. Blood was collected by leukapheresis, and PBMCs were isolated by Ficoll-Histopaque density gradient centrifugation and then cryopreserved in liquid nitrogen vapor phase. Analytical flow cytometry was used to check the purity and quantity of each magnetically sorted T cell population. Genomic DNA was isolated from every sorted fraction and measured by UV absorbance on a Nanodrop 2000c. CDR1 SGHAT and CDR2 FQNNGV were looked up in the germline V gene. The CDR3 measures 14 amino acids from cysteine to phenylalanine. Of the read, only the CDR3 DNA is kept; its 42 bases are in frame from base 1. Germline trimming amounts to 5 bases on V and 7 bases on J, with 8 as the count of junction bases outside the gene matches.

The specimen sequenced was naive CD4+ T cells from PBMCs. Interpreted using the paper, the cell subset or site label stands for: CD45RA+ positively selected. Recombination linked TRBV11-2 to TRBJ2-4; 7 central nucleotides agree with TRBD1. The sequence was obtained from a man between 18 and 35 years old in good health. Some clones in this sample may be carry-over from other donors' samples. The CDR3 corresponds to CASSPSTGRNIQYF. At the DNA level, the sequence is TGTGCCAGCAGCCCATCGACAGGGCGGAACATTCAGTACTTC.